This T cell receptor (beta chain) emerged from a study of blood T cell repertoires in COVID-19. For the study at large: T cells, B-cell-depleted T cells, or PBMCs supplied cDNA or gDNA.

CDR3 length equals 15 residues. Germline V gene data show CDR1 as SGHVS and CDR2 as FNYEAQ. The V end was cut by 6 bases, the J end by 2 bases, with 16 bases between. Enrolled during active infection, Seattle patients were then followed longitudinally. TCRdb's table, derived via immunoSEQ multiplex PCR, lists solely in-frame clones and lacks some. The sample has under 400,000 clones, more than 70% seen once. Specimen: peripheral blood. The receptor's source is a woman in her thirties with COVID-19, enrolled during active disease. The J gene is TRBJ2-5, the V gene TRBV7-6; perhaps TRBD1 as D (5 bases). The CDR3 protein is CASSSISTDQETQYF. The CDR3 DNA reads TGTGCCAGCAGTTCTATTTCGACAGATCAAGAGACCCAGTACTTC.